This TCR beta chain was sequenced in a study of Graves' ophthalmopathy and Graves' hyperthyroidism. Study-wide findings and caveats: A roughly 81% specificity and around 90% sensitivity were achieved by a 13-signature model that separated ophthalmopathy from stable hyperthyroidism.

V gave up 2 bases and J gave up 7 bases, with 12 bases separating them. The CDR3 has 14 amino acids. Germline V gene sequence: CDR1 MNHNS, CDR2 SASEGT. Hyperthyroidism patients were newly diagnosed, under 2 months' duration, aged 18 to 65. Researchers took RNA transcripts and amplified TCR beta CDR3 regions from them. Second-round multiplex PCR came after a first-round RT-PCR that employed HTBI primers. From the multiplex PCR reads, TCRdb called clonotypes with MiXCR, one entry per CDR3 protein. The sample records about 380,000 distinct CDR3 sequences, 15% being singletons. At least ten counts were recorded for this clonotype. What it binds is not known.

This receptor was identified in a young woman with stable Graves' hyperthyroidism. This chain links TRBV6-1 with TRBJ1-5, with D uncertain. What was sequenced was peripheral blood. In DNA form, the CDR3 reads TGTGCCAGCAGTGAACCGGGCAGGTTGCAGCCCCAGCATTTT. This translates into CASSEPGRLQPQHF.